Only a few counts were recorded for the clone carrying this T cell receptor beta chain. The time point denotes: patch test 2, 6 weeks after DPC sensitization. Treatment here: therapeutic diphenylcyclopropenone sensitization with weekly scalp DPC. This record belongs to a study of human T cells and chemical hapten exposure. The CDR3 spans 16 residues. The germline V and J ends were trimmed by 6 bases and 4 bases, with 22 bases remaining between them. The germline CDR1 and CDR2 sequences are DFQATT and SNEGSKA (reference sequence). TCRdb reprocessed the RACE reads with MiXCR, giving one entry per CDR3 protein. The sample gives 95,000 or so distinct CDR3 sequences, 9.5% to 12% of which show up once; 3.2% is in the top ten.

The chain couples TRBV20-1 to TRBJ2-1, with D possibly called TRBD1 or TRBD2 (6 bases each). Specimen: whole blood, collected in connection with sensitization to the hapten diphenylcyclopropenone (DPC). The clonotype was recovered from a woman in her thirties or forties with alopecia areata. Some clones in this sample may be carry-over from other donors' samples. Written as DNA, the CDR3 is TGCAGTGCCGGCCCGGGGTTAACAGGGAGGTACAATGAGCAGTTCTTC. Translating it yields CSAGPGLTGRYNEQFF.